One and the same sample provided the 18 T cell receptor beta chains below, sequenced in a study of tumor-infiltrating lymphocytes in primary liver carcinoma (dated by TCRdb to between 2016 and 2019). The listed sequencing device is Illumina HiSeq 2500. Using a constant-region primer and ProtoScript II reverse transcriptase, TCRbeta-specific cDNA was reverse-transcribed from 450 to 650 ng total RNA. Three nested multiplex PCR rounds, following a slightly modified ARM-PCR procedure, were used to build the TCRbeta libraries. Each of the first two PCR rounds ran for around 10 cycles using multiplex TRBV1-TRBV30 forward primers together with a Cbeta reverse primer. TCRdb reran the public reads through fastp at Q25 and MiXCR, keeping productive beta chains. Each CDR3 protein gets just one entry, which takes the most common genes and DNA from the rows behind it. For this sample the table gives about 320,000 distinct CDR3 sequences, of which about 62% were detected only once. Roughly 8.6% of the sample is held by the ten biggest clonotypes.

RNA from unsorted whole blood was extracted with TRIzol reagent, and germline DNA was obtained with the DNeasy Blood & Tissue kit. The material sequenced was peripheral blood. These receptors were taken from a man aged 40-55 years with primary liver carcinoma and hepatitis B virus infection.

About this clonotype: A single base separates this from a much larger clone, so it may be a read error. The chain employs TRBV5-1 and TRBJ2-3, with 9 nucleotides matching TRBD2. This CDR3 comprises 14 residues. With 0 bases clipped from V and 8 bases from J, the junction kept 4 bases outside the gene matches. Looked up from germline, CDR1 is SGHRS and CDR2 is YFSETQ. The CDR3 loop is CASSLEPSGVTQYF. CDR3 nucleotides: TGCGCCAGCAGCTTGGAACCTAGCGGGGTTACGCAGTATTTT. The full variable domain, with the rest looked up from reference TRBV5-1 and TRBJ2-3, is KAGVTQTPRYLIKTRGQQVTLSCSPISGHRSVSWYQQTPGQGLQFLFEYFSETQRNKGNFPGRFSGRQFSNSRSEMNVSTLELGDSALYLCASSLEPSGVTQYFGPGTRLTVL.

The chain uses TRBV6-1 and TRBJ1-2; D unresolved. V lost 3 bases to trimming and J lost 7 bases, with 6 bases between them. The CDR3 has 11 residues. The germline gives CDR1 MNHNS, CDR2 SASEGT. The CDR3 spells CASSEAAGYTF. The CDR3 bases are TGTGCCAGCAGTGAGGCAGCTGGCTACACCTTC.

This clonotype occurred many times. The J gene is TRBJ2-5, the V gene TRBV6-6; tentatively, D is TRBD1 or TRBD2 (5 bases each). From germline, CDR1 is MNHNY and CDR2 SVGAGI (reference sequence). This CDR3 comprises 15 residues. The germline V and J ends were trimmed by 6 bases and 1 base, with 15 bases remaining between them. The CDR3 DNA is TGTGCCAGCAGACGACTCCTGGGACCCCAAGAGACCCAGTACTTC. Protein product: CASRRLLGPQETQYF.

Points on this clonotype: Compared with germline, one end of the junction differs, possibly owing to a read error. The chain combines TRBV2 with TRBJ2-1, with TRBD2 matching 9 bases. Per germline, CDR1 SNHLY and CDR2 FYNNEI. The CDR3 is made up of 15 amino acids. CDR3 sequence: CASSQLAGQYIEQFF. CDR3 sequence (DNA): TGTGCCAGCAGCCAGCTAGCGGGGCAATACATTGAGCAGTTCTTC.

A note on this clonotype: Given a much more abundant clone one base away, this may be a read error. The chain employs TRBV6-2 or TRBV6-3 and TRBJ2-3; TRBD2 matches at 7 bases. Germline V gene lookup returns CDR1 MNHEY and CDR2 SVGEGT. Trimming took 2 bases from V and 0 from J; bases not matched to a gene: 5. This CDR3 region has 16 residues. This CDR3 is CASSYPTAGSTDTQYF. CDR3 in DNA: TGTGCCAGCAGTTACCCCACAGCGGGGAGCACAGATACGCAGTATTTT.

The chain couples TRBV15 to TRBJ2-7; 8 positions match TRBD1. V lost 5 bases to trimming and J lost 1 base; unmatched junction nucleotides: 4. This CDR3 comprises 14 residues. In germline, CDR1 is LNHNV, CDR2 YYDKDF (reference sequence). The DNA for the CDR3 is TGTGCCACCAGCCAGGACAGGGTTTCCTACGAGCAGTACTTC. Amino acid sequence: CATSQDRVSYEQYF. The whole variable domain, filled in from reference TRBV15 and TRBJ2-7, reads DAMVIQNPRYQVTQFGKPVTLSCSQTLNHNVMYWYQQKSSQAPKLLFHYYDKDFNNEADTPDNFQSRRPNTSFCFLDIRSPGLGDTAMYLCATSQDRVSYEQYFGPGTRLTVT.

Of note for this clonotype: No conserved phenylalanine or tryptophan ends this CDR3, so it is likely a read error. CDR3 amino acids: CASSQEEGGTQYS. The CDR3 DNA reads TGCGCCAGTAGCCAAGAGGAGGGGGGTACGCAGTATTCT. V gene TRBV4-3 combines with J gene TRBJ2-3; D may be TRBD1 or TRBD2 (6 bases each). This CDR3 is built from 13 residues. In germline, CDR1 is LGHNA, CDR2 YSLEER.

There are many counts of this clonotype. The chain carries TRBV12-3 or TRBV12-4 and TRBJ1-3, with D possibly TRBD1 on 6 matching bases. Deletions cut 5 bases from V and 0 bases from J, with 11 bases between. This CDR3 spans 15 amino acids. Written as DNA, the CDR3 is TGTGCCAGCAGTGAGACAGGTCTCTCTGGAAACACCATATATTTT. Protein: CASSETGLSGNTIYF.

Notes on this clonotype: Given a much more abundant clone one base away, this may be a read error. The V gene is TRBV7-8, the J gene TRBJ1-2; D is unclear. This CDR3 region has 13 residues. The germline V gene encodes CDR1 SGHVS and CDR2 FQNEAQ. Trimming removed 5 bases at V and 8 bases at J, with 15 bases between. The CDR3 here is CASSVDPLSGYTF. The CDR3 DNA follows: TGTGCCAGCAGCGTGGACCCATTGAGCGGCTACACCTTC.

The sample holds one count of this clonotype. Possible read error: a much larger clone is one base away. The CDR3 coding sequence is TGCAACGTCCCCGGGGCGAACTATGGCTACACCTTC. Amino acid sequence: CNVPGANYGYTF. The chain couples TRBV29-1 to TRBJ1-2; D may be TRBD1 (5 bases). Germline assignment: CDR1 SQVTM and CDR2 ANQGSEA. There are 12 residues in the CDR3.

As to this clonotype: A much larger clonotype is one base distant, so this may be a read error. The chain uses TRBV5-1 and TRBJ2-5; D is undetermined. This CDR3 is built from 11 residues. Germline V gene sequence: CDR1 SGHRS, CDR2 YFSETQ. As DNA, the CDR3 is TGCGCCAGCAGCTCGGAAGAGACCCAGCACTTC. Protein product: CASSSEETQHF.

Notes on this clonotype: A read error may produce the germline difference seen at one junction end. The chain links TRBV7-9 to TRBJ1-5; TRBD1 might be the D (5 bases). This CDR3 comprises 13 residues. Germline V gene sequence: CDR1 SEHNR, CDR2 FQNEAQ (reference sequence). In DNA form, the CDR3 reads TGTGCCAGCATGGGAGAGGGGAACCAGCCACAGCATTTT. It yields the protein CASMGEGNQPQHF.

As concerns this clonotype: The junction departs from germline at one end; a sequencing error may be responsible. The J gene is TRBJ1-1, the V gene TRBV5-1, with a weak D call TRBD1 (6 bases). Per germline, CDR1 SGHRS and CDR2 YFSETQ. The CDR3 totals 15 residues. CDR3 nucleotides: TGCACCAGCAGCGACTCCTCCCGCATGGGGGGCGAAACTTTCTTT. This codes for CTSSDSSRMGGETFF.

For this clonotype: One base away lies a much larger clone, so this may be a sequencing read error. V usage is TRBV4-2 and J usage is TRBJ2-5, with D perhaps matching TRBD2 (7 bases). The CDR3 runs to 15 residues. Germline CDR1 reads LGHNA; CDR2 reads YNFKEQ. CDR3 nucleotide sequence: TGTGCCAGAAGCCAAGTACGGGGGGCGGGGGAGACCCAGTACTTC. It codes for CARSQVRGAGETQYF.

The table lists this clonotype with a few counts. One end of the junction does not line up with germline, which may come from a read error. The CDR3 loop reads CSVAPSGADVLTF. CDR3 DNA sequence: TGCAGCGTTGCCCCCTCTGGGGCCGACGTCCTGACTTTC. This rearrangement joins TRBV29-1 to TRBJ2-6; tentative D call: TRBD1 (5 bases). Germline V gene data show CDR1 as SQVTM and CDR2 as ANQGSEA. The CDR3 has 13 amino acids. The full variable domain, in which reference TRBV29-1 and TRBJ2-6 provide the parts outside the CDR3, is SAVISQKPSRDICQRGTSLTIQCQVDSQVTMMFWYRQQPGQSLTLIATANQGSEATYESGFVIDKFPISRPNLTFSTLTVSNMSPEDSSIYLCSVAPSGADVLTFGAGSRLTVL.

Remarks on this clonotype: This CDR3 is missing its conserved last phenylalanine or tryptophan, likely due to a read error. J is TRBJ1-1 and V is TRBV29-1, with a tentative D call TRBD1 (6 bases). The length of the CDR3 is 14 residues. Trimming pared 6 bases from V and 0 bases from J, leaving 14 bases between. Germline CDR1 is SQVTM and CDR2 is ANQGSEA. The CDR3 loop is CSVVRGGVNTEAFL. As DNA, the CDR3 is TGCAGCGTCGTCAGAGGGGGGGTGAACACTGAAGCTTTCCTC.

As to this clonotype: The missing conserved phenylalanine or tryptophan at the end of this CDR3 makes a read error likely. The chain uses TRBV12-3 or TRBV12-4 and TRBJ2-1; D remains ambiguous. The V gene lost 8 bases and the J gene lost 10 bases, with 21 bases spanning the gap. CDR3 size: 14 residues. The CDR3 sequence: CASQFRRAQKEQFS. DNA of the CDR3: TGTGCCAGCCAGTTCCGGAGAGCCCAGAAGGAGCAGTTCTCC.

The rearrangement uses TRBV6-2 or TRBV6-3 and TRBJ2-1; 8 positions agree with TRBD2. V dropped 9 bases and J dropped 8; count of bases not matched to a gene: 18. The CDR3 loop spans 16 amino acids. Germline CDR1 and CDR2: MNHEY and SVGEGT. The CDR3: CASWRAPVREVHEQFF. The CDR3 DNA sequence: TGTGCCAGTTGGAGGGCCCCAGTGCGGGAGGTCCATGAGCAGTTCTTC.